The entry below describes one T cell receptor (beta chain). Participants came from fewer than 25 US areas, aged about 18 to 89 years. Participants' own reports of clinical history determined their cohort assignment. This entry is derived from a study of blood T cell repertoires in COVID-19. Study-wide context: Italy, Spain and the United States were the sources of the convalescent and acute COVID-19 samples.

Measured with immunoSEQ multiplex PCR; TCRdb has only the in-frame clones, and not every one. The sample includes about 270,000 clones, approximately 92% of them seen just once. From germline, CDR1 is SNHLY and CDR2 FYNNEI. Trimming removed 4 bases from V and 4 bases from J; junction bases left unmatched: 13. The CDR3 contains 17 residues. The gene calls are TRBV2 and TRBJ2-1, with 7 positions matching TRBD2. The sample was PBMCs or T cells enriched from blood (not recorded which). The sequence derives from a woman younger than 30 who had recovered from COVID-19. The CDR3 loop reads CASSGGGSAYTYNEQFF. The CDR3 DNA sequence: TGTGCCAGCAGTGGGGGAGGGTCCGCATACACTTACAATGAGCAGTTCTTC.